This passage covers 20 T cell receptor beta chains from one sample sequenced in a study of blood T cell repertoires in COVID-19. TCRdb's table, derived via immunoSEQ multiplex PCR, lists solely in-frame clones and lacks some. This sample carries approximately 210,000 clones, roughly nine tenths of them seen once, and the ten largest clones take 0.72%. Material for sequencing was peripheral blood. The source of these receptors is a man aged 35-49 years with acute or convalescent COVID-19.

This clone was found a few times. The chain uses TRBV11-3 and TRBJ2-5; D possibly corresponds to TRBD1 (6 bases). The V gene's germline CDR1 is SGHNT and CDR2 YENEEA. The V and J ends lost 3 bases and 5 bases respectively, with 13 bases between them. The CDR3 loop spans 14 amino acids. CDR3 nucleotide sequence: TGTGCCAGCAGCTTCGCAGGGGATCACGAGACCCAGTACTTC. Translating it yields CASSFAGDHETQYF.

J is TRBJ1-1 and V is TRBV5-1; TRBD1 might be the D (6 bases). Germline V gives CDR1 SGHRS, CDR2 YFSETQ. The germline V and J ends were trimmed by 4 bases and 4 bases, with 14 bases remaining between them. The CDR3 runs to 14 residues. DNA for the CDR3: TGCGCCAGCAGCCTCGCTCAGGGGTCCACTGAAGCTTTCTTT. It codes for CASSLAQGSTEAFF.

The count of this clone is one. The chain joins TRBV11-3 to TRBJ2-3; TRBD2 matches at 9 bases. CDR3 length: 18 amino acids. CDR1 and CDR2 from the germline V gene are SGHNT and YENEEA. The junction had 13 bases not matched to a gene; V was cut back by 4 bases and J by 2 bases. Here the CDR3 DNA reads TGTGCCAGCAGCTCTCGTAGCGGCGGGGGGGCCCCCACAGATACGCAGTATTTT. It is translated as CASSSRSGGGAPTDTQYF. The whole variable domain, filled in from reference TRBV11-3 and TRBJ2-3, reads EAGVVQSPRYKIIEKKQPVAFWCNPISGHNTLYWYLQNLGQGPELLIRYENEEAVDDSQLPKDRFSAERLKGVDSTLKIQPAELGDSAVYLCASSSRSGGGAPTDTQYFGPGTRLTVL.

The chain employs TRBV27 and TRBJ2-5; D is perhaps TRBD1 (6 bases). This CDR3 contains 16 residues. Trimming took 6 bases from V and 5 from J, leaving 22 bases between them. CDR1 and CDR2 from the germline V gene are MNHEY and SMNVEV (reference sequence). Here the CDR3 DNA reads TGTGCCAGCAGGGGGACATCGACCCGTAAACACGAGACCCAGTACTTC. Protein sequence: CASRGTSTRKHETQYF.

The CDR3 reads CASSPLQGPDTQYF. The CDR3 DNA is TGCGCCAGCAGCCCTCTGCAGGGGCCAGATACGCAGTATTTT. The V gene is TRBV4-1, the J gene TRBJ2-3, with D perhaps matching TRBD1 (6 bases). The CDR3 runs to 14 residues. Germline lookup yields CDR1 MGHRA and CDR2 YSYEKL. V was shortened by 4 bases and J by 4 bases, with 12 bases between the two germline ends.

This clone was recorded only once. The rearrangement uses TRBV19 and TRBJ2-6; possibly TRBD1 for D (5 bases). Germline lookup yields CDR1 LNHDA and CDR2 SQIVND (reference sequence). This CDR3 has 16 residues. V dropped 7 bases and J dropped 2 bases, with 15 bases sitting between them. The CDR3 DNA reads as TGTGCCAGTACCGTGACAGTTAGGGCTGGGGCCAACGTCCTGACTTTC. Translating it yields CASTVTVRAGANVLTF.

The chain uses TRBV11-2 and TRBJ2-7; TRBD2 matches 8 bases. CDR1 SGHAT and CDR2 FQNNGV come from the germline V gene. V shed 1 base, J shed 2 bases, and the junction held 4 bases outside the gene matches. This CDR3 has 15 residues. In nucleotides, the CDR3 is TGTGCCAGCAGCTTAGCGTGGGGACTAGCCTACGAGCAGTACTTC. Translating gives CASSLAWGLAYEQYF.

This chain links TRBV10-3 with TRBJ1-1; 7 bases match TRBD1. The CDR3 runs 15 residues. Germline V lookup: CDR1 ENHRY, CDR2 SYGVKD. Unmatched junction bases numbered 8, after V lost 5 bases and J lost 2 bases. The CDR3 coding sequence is TGTGCCATCAGTCAGACAGGGATCGTCAACACTGAAGCTTTCTTT. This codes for CAISQTGIVNTEAFF.

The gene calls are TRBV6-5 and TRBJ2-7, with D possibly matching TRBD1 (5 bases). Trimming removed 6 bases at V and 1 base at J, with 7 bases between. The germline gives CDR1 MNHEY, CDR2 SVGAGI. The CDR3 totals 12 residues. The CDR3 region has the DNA TGTGCCAGCAGGCGACAGTCCTACGAGCAGTACTTC. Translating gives CASRRQSYEQYF.

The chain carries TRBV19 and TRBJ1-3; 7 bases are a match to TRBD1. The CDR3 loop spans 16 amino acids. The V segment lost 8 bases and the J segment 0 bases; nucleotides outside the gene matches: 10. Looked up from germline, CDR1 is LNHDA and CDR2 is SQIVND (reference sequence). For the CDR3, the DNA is TGTGCCAGTGTCGAACAGGGGATTTTCTCTGGAAACACCATATATTTT. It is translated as CASVEQGIFSGNTIYF.

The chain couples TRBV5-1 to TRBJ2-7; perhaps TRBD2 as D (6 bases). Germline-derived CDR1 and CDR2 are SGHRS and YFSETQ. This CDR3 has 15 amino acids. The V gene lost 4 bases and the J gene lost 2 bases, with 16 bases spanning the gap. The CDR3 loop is CASSTGLPTTYEQYF. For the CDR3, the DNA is TGCGCCAGCAGCACGGGACTTCCTACCACCTACGAGCAGTACTTC. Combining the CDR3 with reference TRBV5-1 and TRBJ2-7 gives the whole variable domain KAGVTQTPRYLIKTRGQQVTLSCSPISGHRSVSWYQQTPGQGLQFLFEYFSETQRNKGNFPGRFSGRQFSNSRSEMNVSTLELGDSALYLCASSTGLPTTYEQYFGPGTRLTVT.

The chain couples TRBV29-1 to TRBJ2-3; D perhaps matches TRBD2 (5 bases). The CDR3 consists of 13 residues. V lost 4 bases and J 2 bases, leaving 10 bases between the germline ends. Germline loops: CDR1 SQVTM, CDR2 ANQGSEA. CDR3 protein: CSVVRDSTDTQYF. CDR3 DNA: TGCAGCGTTGTACGGGATTCCACAGATACGCAGTATTTT.

The CDR3 DNA is TGTGCCAGCAGTGCGACGACAGGGGGGACTGAAGCTTTCTTT. Encoded protein: CASSATTGGTEAFF. The genes are TRBV6-4 and TRBJ1-1; 9 positions match TRBD1. The junction had 5 bases not matched to a gene; V was cut back by 4 bases and J by 5 bases. This CDR3 is 14 amino acids long. Per the germline V gene, CDR1 is MRHNA and CDR2 is SNTAGT.

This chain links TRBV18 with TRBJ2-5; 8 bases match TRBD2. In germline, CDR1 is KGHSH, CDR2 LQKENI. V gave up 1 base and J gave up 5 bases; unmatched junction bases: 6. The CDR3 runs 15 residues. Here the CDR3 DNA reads TGTGCCAGCTCACCACAGGCTAGCGGGCGGGAGACCCAGTACTTC. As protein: CASSPQASGRETQYF.

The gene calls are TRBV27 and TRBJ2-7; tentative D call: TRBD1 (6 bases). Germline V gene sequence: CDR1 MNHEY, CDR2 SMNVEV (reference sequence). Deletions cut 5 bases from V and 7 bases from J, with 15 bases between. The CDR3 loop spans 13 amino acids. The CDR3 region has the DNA TGTGCCAGCAGTCTCATAAGACAGGCAGAGCAGTACTTC. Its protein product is CASSLIRQAEQYF.

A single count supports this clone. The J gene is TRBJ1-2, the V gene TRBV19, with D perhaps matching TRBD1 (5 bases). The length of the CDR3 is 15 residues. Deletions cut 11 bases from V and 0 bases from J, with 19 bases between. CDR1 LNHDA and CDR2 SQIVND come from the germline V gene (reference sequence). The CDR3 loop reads CAGGTVDGSNYGYTF. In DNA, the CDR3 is TGTGCCGGAGGGACTGTCGACGGCTCTAACTATGGCTACACCTTC.

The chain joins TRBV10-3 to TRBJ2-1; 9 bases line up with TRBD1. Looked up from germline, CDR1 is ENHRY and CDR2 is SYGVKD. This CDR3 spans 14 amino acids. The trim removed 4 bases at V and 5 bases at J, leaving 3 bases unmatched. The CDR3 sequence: CAISGTGANNEQFF. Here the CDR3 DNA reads TGTGCCATCAGTGGGACAGGGGCGAACAATGAGCAGTTCTTC.

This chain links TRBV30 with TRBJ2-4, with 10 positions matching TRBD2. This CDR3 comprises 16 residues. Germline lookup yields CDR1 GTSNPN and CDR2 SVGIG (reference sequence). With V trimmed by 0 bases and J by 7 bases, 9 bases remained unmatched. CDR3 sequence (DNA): TGTGCCTGGAGTGTAACACTAGCGGGAAGGGGTAACATTCAGTACTTC. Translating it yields CAWSVTLAGRGNIQYF.

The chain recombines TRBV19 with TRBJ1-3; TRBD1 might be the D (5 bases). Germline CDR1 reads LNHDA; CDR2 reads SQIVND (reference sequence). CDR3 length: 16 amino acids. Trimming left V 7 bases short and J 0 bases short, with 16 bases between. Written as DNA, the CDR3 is TGTGCCAGTACTACCCGCAGGGCCACCTCTGGAAACACCATATATTTT. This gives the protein CASTTRRATSGNTIYF.

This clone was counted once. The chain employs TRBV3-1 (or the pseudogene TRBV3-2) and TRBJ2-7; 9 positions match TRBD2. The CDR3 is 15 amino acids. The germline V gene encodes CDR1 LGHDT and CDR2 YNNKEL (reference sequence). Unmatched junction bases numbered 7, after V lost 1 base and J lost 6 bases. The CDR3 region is CASSQVGGGGGEQYF. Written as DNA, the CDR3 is TGTGCCAGCAGCCAAGTTGGAGGCGGGGGGGGCGAGCAGTACTTC.